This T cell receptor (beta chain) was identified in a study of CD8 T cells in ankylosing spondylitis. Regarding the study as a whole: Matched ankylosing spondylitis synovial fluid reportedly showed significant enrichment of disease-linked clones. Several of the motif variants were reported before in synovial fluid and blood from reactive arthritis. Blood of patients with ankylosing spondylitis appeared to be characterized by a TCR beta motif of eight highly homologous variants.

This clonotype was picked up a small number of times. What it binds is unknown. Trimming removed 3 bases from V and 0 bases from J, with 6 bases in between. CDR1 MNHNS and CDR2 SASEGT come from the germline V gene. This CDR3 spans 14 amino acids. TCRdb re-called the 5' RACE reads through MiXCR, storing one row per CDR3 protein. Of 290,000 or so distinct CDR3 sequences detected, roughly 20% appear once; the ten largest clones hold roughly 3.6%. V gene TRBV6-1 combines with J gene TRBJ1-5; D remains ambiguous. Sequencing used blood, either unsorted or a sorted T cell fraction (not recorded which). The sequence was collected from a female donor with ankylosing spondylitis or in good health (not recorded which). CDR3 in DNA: TGTGCCAGCAGTGAGGCTTATAGCAATCAGCCCCAGCATTTT. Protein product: CASSEAYSNQPQHF.